The next 14 T cell receptor beta chains were all read from a single sample in a study of technical replicates of blood from several donors. TCRdb's copy holds only in-frame clones and misses some; the assay was immunoSEQ multiplex PCR. The table shows about 80,000 clones, with 90% to 95% occurring only once. Sequenced material: T cells isolated from PBMCs. All receptors come from a human donor in good health.

CDR3 protein: CASSLGVGTGAYEQYF. The DNA for the CDR3 is TGTGCCAGCAGCTTGGGTGTGGGGACAGGGGCCTACGAGCAGTACTTC. The chain recombines TRBV11-2 with TRBJ2-7; 10 positions match TRBD1. The CDR3 spans 16 residues. Germline CDR1 SGHAT, CDR2 FQNNGV. The V and J ends lost 3 bases and 2 bases, in that order; junction bases with no gene match: 7.

This chain joins TRBV9 and TRBJ2-1, with D maybe TRBD2 (6 bases). Trimming took 0 bases from V and 7 from J, leaving 11 bases between them. CDR3 size: 14 residues. From germline, CDR1 is SGDLS and CDR2 YYNGEE. DNA for the CDR3: TGTGCCAGCAGCGTAGGAGAGGGGAGGAATGAGCAGTTCTTC. Translating gives CASSVGEGRNEQFF.

This rearrangement joins TRBV9 to TRBJ2-2, with TRBD1 matching over 9 bases. Germline V gives CDR1 SGDLS, CDR2 YYNGEE. The V and J ends lost 3 bases and 4 bases, in that order; junction bases with no gene match: 7. This CDR3 has 16 residues. The CDR3 spells CASSANRGPGTGELFF. Written as DNA, the CDR3 is TGTGCCAGCAGCGCAAACAGGGGGCCGGGCACCGGGGAGCTGTTTTTT.

The rearrangement uses TRBV4-1 and TRBJ2-7; 10 bases are a match to TRBD2. The ends lost 1 base at V and 4 bases at J; junction bases unmatched: 7. The CDR3 is 16 residues long. In germline, CDR1 is MGHRA, CDR2 YSYEKL. The DNA for the CDR3 is TGCGCCAGCAGCCAAGCTCTAGCGGGAGCGGCATACGAGCAGTACTTC. Protein: CASSQALAGAAYEQYF.

The genes are TRBV5-1 and TRBJ2-6; a possible D gene is TRBD2 (5 bases). This CDR3 contains 17 residues. In germline, CDR1 is SGHRS, CDR2 YFSETQ. The germline V and J ends were trimmed by 0 bases and 4 bases, with 14 bases remaining between them. The CDR3, as DNA: TGCGCCAGCAGCTTGGGTATCGGGGTATCAGGGGCCAACGTCCTGACTTTC. Its translation is CASSLGIGVSGANVLTF.

The chain uses TRBV6-5 and TRBJ1-5; D gene ambiguous. The CDR3 consists of 15 residues. Per the germline V gene, CDR1 is MNHEY and CDR2 is SVGAGI. The germline V and J ends were trimmed by 0 bases and 6 bases, with 12 bases remaining between them. DNA for the CDR3: TGTGCCAGCAGTTACTCGTTTGTTTCCTCTCAGCCCCAGCATTTT. Translated, it gives CASSYSFVSSQPQHF.

This rearrangement joins TRBV7-3 to TRBJ1-5, with 9 nucleotides matching TRBD1. V shed 2 bases, J shed 4 bases, and the junction held 3 bases outside the gene matches. CDR3 size: 15 residues. Germline V lookup: CDR1 SGHTA, CDR2 FQGTGA. CDR3 residues: CASSLSGQGNQPQHF. DNA of the CDR3: TGTGCCAGCAGCTTATCTGGACAGGGGAATCAGCCCCAGCATTTT.

The chain joins TRBV6-6 to TRBJ1-1; TRBD1 might be the D (5 bases). Per the germline V gene, CDR1 is MNHNY and CDR2 is SVGAGI (reference sequence). V was clipped by 6 bases and J by 1 base, with 15 bases between them. CDR3 size: 15 residues. For the CDR3, the DNA is TGTGCCAGCAGCCGAATGGGGCCGGGGAACACTGAAGCTTTCTTT. Protein: CASSRMGPGNTEAFF.

The sample holds a few counts of this clone. The V gene is TRBV14, the J gene TRBJ2-2, with D possibly being TRBD1 (5 bases). The CDR3 is 16 amino acids. Germline loops: CDR1 SGHDN, CDR2 FVKESK. The ends were cut back, 1 base at V and 0 bases at J, with 9 bases in the middle. The CDR3 loop is CASSQVGHPNTGELFF. DNA of the CDR3: TGTGCCAGCAGCCAAGTCGGACACCCGAACACCGGGGAGCTGTTTTTT. Using reference TRBV14 and TRBJ2-2 for the parts outside the CDR3, the full variable domain is EAGVTQFPSHSVIEKGQTVTLRCDPISGHDNLYWYRRVMGKEIKFLLHFVKESKQDESGMPNNRFLAERTGGTYSTLKVQPAELEDSGVYFCASSQVGHPNTGELFFGEGSRLTVL.

This clone was detected once. The V gene is TRBV5-4, the J gene TRBJ2-5, with D perhaps TRBD2 (6 bases). The germline gives CDR1 SGHNT, CDR2 YYREEE (reference sequence). The CDR3 totals 15 residues. Trimming took 0 bases from V and 1 from J, leaving 10 bases between them. CDR3 DNA sequence: TGTGCCAGCAGCTTGGCCGGGGACTTCCAAGAGACCCAGTACTTC. Protein product: CASSLAGDFQETQYF.

The chain employs TRBV19 and TRBJ2-2; 7 bases are a match to TRBD1. The CDR3 loop spans 16 amino acids. J was trimmed by 0 bases and V by 4 bases; bases with no gene match: 5. From germline, CDR1 is LNHDA and CDR2 SQIVND (reference sequence). CDR3 nucleotide sequence: TGTGCCAGTAGTACAATAACAGGGGCGAACACCGGGGAGCTGTTTTTT. Its translation: CASSTITGANTGELFF.

The V call is TRBV6-5, the J call TRBJ2-5; D ambiguous. The CDR3 covers 13 residues. The V gene lost 2 bases and the J gene lost 1 base, with 5 bases spanning the gap. CDR1 and CDR2 (germline): MNHEY, SVGAGI. In DNA form, the CDR3 reads TGTGCCAGCAGTTACAGCTTCCAAGAGACCCAGTACTTC. Protein: CASSYSFQETQYF.

The genes are TRBV19 and TRBJ2-3, with D possibly TRBD2 on 6 matching bases. Germline assignment: CDR1 LNHDA and CDR2 SQIVND (reference sequence). Trimming removed 1 base from V and 6 bases from J, with 8 bases in between. The CDR3 is made up of 13 amino acids. The CDR3 spells CASSIGRGDTQYF. CDR3 bases: TGTGCCAGTAGTATAGGCCGGGGGGATACGCAGTATTTT.

The chain employs TRBV6-5 and TRBJ2-5, with D possibly being TRBD2 (6 bases). Germline V CDR1 and CDR2: MNHEY, SVGAGI. Trimming took off 2 bases at V and 5 bases at J, with 6 bases between the two ends. The CDR3 totals 12 residues. In nucleotides, the CDR3 is TGTGCCAGCAGTTACGGAGGGGAGACCCAGTACTTC. This translates into CASSYGGETQYF.